One sample yielded the 21 T cell receptor beta chains listed below, sequenced in a study of blood T cell repertoires in COVID-19. The method was immunoSEQ multiplex PCR; TCRdb's version includes in-frame clones alone and lacks a portion of them. The data contain roughly 150,000 clones, more than 65% of them seen just once; the ten biggest clones take up 8.1%. Sequenced input: peripheral blood. These receptors were obtained from a woman aged 60-70 years with COVID-19, enrolled during active disease.

The chain employs TRBV5-1 and TRBJ2-7, with a possible D match to TRBD2 (5 bases). The germline V gene has CDR1 SGHRS and CDR2 YFSETQ. The germline V and J ends were trimmed by 2 bases and 6 bases, with 12 bases remaining between them. The CDR3 spans 13 residues. CDR3 in DNA: TGCGCCAGCAGCTTCGGGATTCTCGGCGAGCAGTACTTC. As protein: CASSFGILGEQYF.

This chain uses TRBV24-1 with TRBJ2-5; no reliable D call. The germline gives CDR1 KGHDR, CDR2 SFDVKD. This CDR3 region has 11 residues. Trimming removed 5 bases at V and 7 bases at J, with 7 bases between. CDR3 loop: CATSGERTQYF. The CDR3 bases are TGTGCCACCAGTGGCGAGCGGACCCAGTACTTC.

The chain is built from TRBV5-6 and TRBJ2-5; tentatively, D is TRBD2 (7 bases). Germline V CDR1 and CDR2: SGHDT, YYEEEE. The CDR3 spans 14 residues. The V and J ends lost 4 bases and 4 bases respectively, with 14 bases between them. The CDR3 coding sequence is TGTGCCAGCAGCCGTAAAGGGGGGGCAGAGACCCAGTACTTC. Its protein is CASSRKGGAETQYF.

This CDR3 reads CAISDHNRGVHEQFF. In nucleotides, the CDR3 is TGTGCCATCAGTGACCATAATCGGGGGGTACATGAGCAGTTCTTC. The V gene is TRBV10-3, the J gene TRBJ2-1; 7 bases line up with TRBD2. This CDR3 is built from 15 residues. Germline assignment: CDR1 ENHRY and CDR2 SYGVKD. V lost 3 bases, J lost 8 bases, and 10 bases stayed unmatched.

The CDR3, as DNA: TGTGCCAGCAGTATACATCTCCAAGAGACCCAGTACTTC. Translating gives CASSIHLQETQYF. V is TRBV6-5 and J is TRBJ2-5; no clear D gene. Germline lookup yields CDR1 MNHEY and CDR2 SVGAGI. This CDR3 has 13 amino acids. Trimming took off 5 bases at V and 1 base at J, with 8 bases between the two ends.

The chain has TRBV29-1 and TRBJ2-1; the D gene is possibly TRBD2 (6 bases). Per germline, CDR1 SQVTM and CDR2 ANQGSEA. V was trimmed by 5 bases and J by 1 base, leaving 12 bases between them. This CDR3 is 14 amino acids long. The CDR3 DNA follows: TGCAGCGTTAACCCAGGGACTTCCTACAATGAGCAGTTCTTC. It yields the protein CSVNPGTSYNEQFF.

The chain is built from TRBV19 and TRBJ2-1; 7 positions match TRBD2. Germline lookup yields CDR1 LNHDA and CDR2 SQIVND (reference sequence). Unmatched junction bases numbered 15, after V lost 7 bases and J lost 0 bases. The CDR3 totals 18 residues. CDR3 nucleotides: TGTGCCAGTAAGAATGGTGGAGCGGGACGAATCTCCTACAATGAGCAGTTCTTC. The encoded protein is CASKNGGAGRISYNEQFF. Together with reference TRBV19 and TRBJ2-1, the CDR3 gives the full variable domain: DGGITQSPKYLFRKEGQNVTLSCEQNLNHDAMYWYRQDPGQGLRLIYYSQIVNDFQKGDIAEGYSVSREKKESFPLTVTSAQKNPTAFYLCASKNGGAGRISYNEQFFGPGTRLTVL.

The rearrangement joins TRBV28 to TRBJ1-2, with 7 bases that match TRBD1. V lost 4 bases, J lost 10 bases, and 24 bases stayed unmatched. The CDR3 totals 18 residues. Germline CDR1 reads MDHEN; CDR2 reads SYDVKM. CDR3 nucleotide sequence: TGTGCCAGCAGTTCCGGTAGGCAGGGGGACCTGCCCCACCTCTCCTACACCTTC. Its translation is CASSSGRQGDLPHLSYTF.

The chain carries TRBV12-3 or TRBV12-4 and TRBJ2-4; D is perhaps TRBD1 (6 bases). Trimming pared 3 bases from V and 6 bases from J, leaving 9 bases between. The CDR3 totals 13 residues. The CDR3 here is CASSLARGNIQYF. As DNA, the CDR3 is TGTGCCAGCAGTTTGGCCAGGGGAAACATTCAGTACTTC.

This chain joins TRBV6-5 and TRBJ1-2, with D unresolved. The CDR3 loop spans 14 amino acids. Germline CDR1 reads MNHEY; CDR2 reads SVGAGI. V was pared by 6 bases and J by 6 bases, with 17 bases between. In DNA, the CDR3 is TGTGCCAGCAGCCTAGCTGGCAGGTCGCATGGCTACACCTTC. Protein: CASSLAGRSHGYTF.

In nucleotides, the CDR3 is TGTGCCAGCAGTGAATCCGTCTCCTACAATGAGCAGTTCTTC. Protein product: CASSESVSYNEQFF. The chain has TRBV2 and TRBJ2-1; D not resolved. Germline lookup yields CDR1 SNHLY and CDR2 FYNNEI. The V and J ends lost 2 bases and 0 bases respectively, with 5 bases between them. This CDR3 has 14 residues.

This clone was recorded once. This rearrangement joins TRBV7-3 to TRBJ2-3, with D unresolved. V was cut by 5 bases and J by 9 bases, with 18 bases left in between. CDR3 length equals 14 residues. CDR1 is SGHTA and CDR2 is FQGTGA in the germline V gene. The CDR3 bases are TGTGCCAGCAGCCCCCCTAACCAGGCTGGGACGCAGTATTTT. Protein: CASSPPNQAGTQYF.

This clone was counted a few times. J is TRBJ2-7 and V is TRBV7-8; D ambiguous. The CDR3 runs 11 residues. V was pared by 5 bases and J by 5 bases, with 7 bases between. Germline-derived CDR1 and CDR2 are SGHVS and FQNEAQ. CDR3 nucleotide sequence: TGTGCCAGCAGCCCCTTAGACGAGCAGTACTTC. Its protein product is CASSPLDEQYF.

This chain connects TRBV10-3 to TRBJ2-7; 7 nucleotides align to TRBD1. The V gene's germline CDR1 is ENHRY and CDR2 SYGVKD. The ends lost 0 bases at V and 5 bases at J; junction bases unmatched: 7. CDR3 size: 15 residues. CDR3 coding DNA: TGTGCCATCAGTGAGTCGATGACAGGGATCCACGAGCAGTACGTC. Translating it yields CAISESMTGIHEQYV.

This clone came up many times. The sample has other DNA sequences that encode this CDR3 too. This rearrangement joins TRBV9 to TRBJ1-4; D may be TRBD1 (5 bases). CDR3 length equals 14 residues. V was trimmed by 0 bases and J by 4 bases, leaving 7 bases between them. Germline-derived CDR1 and CDR2 are SGDLS and YYNGEE. This CDR3 is CASSVGQINEKLFF. In nucleotides, the CDR3 is TGTGCCAGCAGCGTAGGACAGATTAATGAAAAACTGTTTTTT.

The chain combines TRBV4-3 with TRBJ2-3; TRBD2 matches at 9 bases. The CDR3 spans 16 residues. Germline V lookup: CDR1 LGHNA, CDR2 YSLEER. V lost 3 bases, J lost 2 bases, and 6 bases stayed unmatched. The CDR3 DNA follows: TGCGCCAGCAGCCATAGACTAGCGGAGCCCACAGATACGCAGTATTTT. This codes for CASSHRLAEPTDTQYF.

The V call is TRBV3-1 (or the pseudogene TRBV3-2), the J call TRBJ2-2; D not certain. Germline lookup yields CDR1 LGHDT and CDR2 YNNKEL (reference sequence). Trimming left V 0 bases short and J 6 bases short, with 8 bases between. There are 14 residues in the CDR3. For the CDR3, the DNA is TGTGCCAGCAGCCAAGATAACATTCCCGGGGAGCTGTTTTTT. This translates into CASSQDNIPGELFF.

This clone showed up just a few times. J is TRBJ1-2 and V is TRBV6-6, with TRBD1 identical over 8 bases. J was trimmed by 6 bases and V by 2 bases; bases with no gene match: 5. Germline CDR1 MNHNY, CDR2 SVGAGI (reference sequence). The CDR3 loop spans 14 amino acids. The DNA of the CDR3 is TGTGCCAGCAGTTACAGAGTGACAGGGGATGGCTACACCTTC. Translated: CASSYRVTGDGYTF.

V is TRBV7-8 and J is TRBJ2-3; 9 positions agree with TRBD2. The V and J ends lost 3 bases and 6 bases, in that order; junction bases with no gene match: 13. CDR3 size: 17 residues. The germline CDR1 and CDR2 sequences are SGHVS and FQNEAQ. CDR3 bases: TGTGCCAGCAGCTTGAGCACAGGGGCGGGGGGGCTGGATACGCAGTATTTT. Protein: CASSLSTGAGGLDTQYF.

The chain carries TRBV5-8 and TRBJ2-5, with 10 positions matching TRBD2. The CDR3 is 16 residues long. Germline V lookup: CDR1 SGHTS, CDR2 YDEGEE. V dropped 6 bases and J dropped 5; count of bases not matched to a gene: 13. CDR3 bases: TGTGCCAGCACCCACCGGGGAGCGGGGGGGCGTGAGACCCAGTACTTC. Amino acid sequence: CASTHRGAGGRETQYF.

V and J are TRBV24-1 and TRBJ1-5; TRBD1 matches 7 bases. Germline CDR1 is KGHDR and CDR2 is SFDVKD. V was pared by 6 bases and J by 3 bases, with 4 bases of the junction left unmatched. The CDR3 is 14 amino acids. The CDR3 sequence is CATSSTGVNQPQHF. The CDR3 DNA reads TGTGCCACCAGTTCCACAGGGGTCAATCAGCCCCAGCATTTT.